The clone carrying this TCR beta chain has more than one count but fewer than ten. This sample was taken from a study of human T cells and chemical hapten exposure. Study background: Patches that contained 0.01% DPC were applied to the upper back and read at 6 days.

Library preparation tagged each individual cDNA molecule with a unique molecular identifier. TCRdb itself ran the RACE reads through MiXCR, one entry per CDR3 protein. This sample has approximately 68,000 distinct CDR3 sequences, with about 9% found just once. Time point in this sample: patch test 2, 6 weeks after DPC sensitization. Treatment denoted: therapeutic diphenylcyclopropenone sensitization with weekly scalp DPC. The sequencing used whole blood, collected in connection with sensitization to the hapten diphenylcyclopropenone (DPC). The sequence derives from a woman between 50 and 59 years old with alopecia areata. Some clones in this sample may be carry-over from other donors' samples.

The CDR3 loop is CASSPGPSSYNSPLHF. The CDR3 DNA reads as TGTGCCAGCAGTCCGGGACCTAGCTCCTATAATTCACCCCTCCACTTT. J is TRBJ1-6 and V is TRBV6-6, with a possible D match to TRBD1 (5 bases). V gave up 5 bases and J gave up 0 bases, with 11 bases separating them. Germline CDR1 reads MNHNY; CDR2 reads SVGAGI (reference sequence). CDR3 length: 16 amino acids.